The 18 T cell receptor beta chains below come from one sample, sequenced in a study of blood T cell repertoires in COVID-19. Here immunoSEQ multiplex PCR was the method, and the copy in TCRdb shows in-frame clones only, minus some. The data contain approximately 110,000 clones, 80% to 85% of them singletons. Sequencing was carried out using peripheral blood. These receptors all stem from a woman of 80 years or more with acute or convalescent COVID-19.

The chain links TRBV19 to TRBJ1-2, with 7 bases fitting TRBD1. This CDR3 has 15 residues. Germline V gives CDR1 LNHDA, CDR2 SQIVND (reference sequence). V was pared by 3 bases and J by 7 bases, with 11 bases of the junction left unmatched. The CDR3 here is CASSMLAGGIGGYTF. In DNA form, the CDR3 reads TGTGCCAGTAGTATGCTGGCAGGGGGTATTGGTGGCTACACCTTC.

V gene TRBV29-1 combines with J gene TRBJ2-5, with D hard to call. V lost 6 bases and J lost 2, with 13 bases in between. CDR1 SQVTM and CDR2 ANQGSEA come from the germline V gene. The CDR3 sequence is 13 residues long. The CDR3 coding sequence is TGCAGCGTCCAGGCCCGTGGGCAAGAGACCCAGTACTTC. Translation gives CSVQARGQETQYF.

The chain is built from TRBV4-3 and TRBJ1-6, with 9 bases lining up with TRBD1. The CDR3 loop spans 16 amino acids. The J segment lost 10 bases and the V segment lost 1 base, leaving 8 bases of the junction unmatched. The germline V gene has CDR1 LGHNA and CDR2 YSLEER. This CDR3 reads CASSQGATGGFSPLHF. The DNA of the CDR3 is TGCGCCAGCAGCCAAGGGGCGACAGGGGGATTCTCACCCCTCCACTTT.

The CDR3 nucleotides read TGTGCCAGCAGTTCCCGGTATAGCAATCAGCCCCAGCATTTT. This encodes CASSSRYSNQPQHF. V and J are TRBV27 and TRBJ1-5; D ambiguous. Germline V lookup: CDR1 MNHEY, CDR2 SMNVEV (reference sequence). Trimming shortened V by 4 bases and J by 0 bases, and 7 bases separated the two germline ends. The CDR3 has 14 residues.

V usage is TRBV7-2 and J usage is TRBJ2-1, with 8 bases lining up with TRBD2. Per the germline V gene, CDR1 is SGHTA and CDR2 is FQGNSA. The CDR3 length is 16 residues. V shed 5 bases and J 3 bases; nucleotides not matched to a gene: 9. In nucleotides, the CDR3 is TGTGCCAGCAGCCCCCGAGTAGCGGGAAACTACAATGAGCAGTTCTTC. It encodes CASSPRVAGNYNEQFF.

This clone was picked up a small number of times. The rearrangement joins TRBV25-1 to TRBJ2-3; no reliable D call. Per germline, CDR1 MGHDK and CDR2 SYGVNS. CDR3 length equals 17 residues. Trimming shortened V by 2 bases and J by 2 bases, and 17 bases separated the two germline ends. DNA of the CDR3: TGTGCCAGCAGTGAAGGGTATGCAGGCATTCTCACAGATACGCAGTATTTT. The encoded protein is CASSEGYAGILTDTQYF.

V is TRBV18 and J is TRBJ1-5; 7 positions agree with TRBD1. The CDR3 length is 15 residues. Per the germline V gene, CDR1 is KGHSH and CDR2 is LQKENI. V gave up 6 bases and J gave up 2 bases; unmatched junction bases: 7. The CDR3 region is CASSTETGRNQPQHF. The CDR3, as DNA: TGTGCCAGCTCGACGGAGACAGGGCGCAATCAGCCCCAGCATTTT.

This chain links TRBV24-1 with TRBJ1-4; D not certain. The CDR3 extends over 13 amino acids. Germline V lookup: CDR1 KGHDR, CDR2 SFDVKD. Between the trimmed V and J ends, which lost 2 bases and 6 bases, there was a span of 6 bases. CDR3 coding DNA: TGTGCCACCAGTGATTCTCGGGATGAAAAACTGTTTTTT. As protein: CATSDSRDEKLFF.

The DNA for the CDR3 is TGCGCCAGTTACCCGACTAGCACTAGCACAGATACGCAGTATTTT. Encoded protein: CASYPTSTSTDTQYF. This chain connects TRBV10-2 to TRBJ2-3, with TRBD2 matching 7 bases. Germline CDR1 is WSHSY and CDR2 is SAAADI. The CDR3 loop spans 15 amino acids. The J segment lost 0 bases and the V segment lost 9 bases, leaving 9 bases of the junction unmatched.

J is TRBJ1-2 and V is TRBV5-4, with TRBD1 matching over 9 bases. Per germline, CDR1 SGHNT and CDR2 YYREEE (reference sequence). Unmatched junction bases numbered 12, after V lost 4 bases and J lost 8 bases. CDR3 length: 15 residues. CDR3 amino acids: CASSVNPQGAWGYTF. The CDR3 nucleotides are TGTGCCAGCAGCGTTAACCCACAGGGGGCTTGGGGCTACACCTTC.

This chain links TRBV3-1 (or the pseudogene TRBV3-2) with TRBJ2-1; possible D gene TRBD1, 6 bases. Germline-derived CDR1 and CDR2 are LGHDT and YNNKEL (reference sequence). The CDR3 extends over 15 amino acids. Trimming cost V 4 bases and J 14 bases, with 24 bases left between them. CDR3 nucleotide sequence: TGTGCCAGCAGCCCTCAAATTCAGCAAACAGGGATGAAGTTCTTC. It specifies CASSPQIQQTGMKFF.

This clone was recorded once. The CDR3, as DNA: TGCGCCAGCAGCGTGGGGACAGGCTCCTACAATGAGCAGTTCTTC. Translation: CASSVGTGSYNEQFF. V is TRBV5-1 and J is TRBJ2-1; TRBD1 matches 8 bases. The CDR3 is 15 amino acids. Per the germline V gene, CDR1 is SGHRS and CDR2 is YFSETQ. V lost 4 bases and J lost 0; bases outside the gene matches: 3.

V usage is TRBV25-1 and J usage is TRBJ2-2; 10 bases are shared with TRBD1. Germline trimming cut 6 bases from V and 5 bases from J; bases unmatched to any gene: 3. This CDR3 is built from 14 residues. CDR1 and CDR2 from the germline V gene are MGHDK and SYGVNS. CDR3 coding DNA: TGTGCCAGCAGGGGACAGGGGCGTACCGGGGAGCTGTTTTTT. Protein sequence: CASRGQGRTGELFF.

This clone showed up just a few times. The chain couples TRBV3-1 (or the pseudogene TRBV3-2) to TRBJ2-7; perhaps TRBD1 as D (5 bases). The CDR3 runs 13 residues. CDR1 is LGHDT and CDR2 is YNNKEL in the germline V gene (reference sequence). V was cut by 4 bases and J by 0 bases, with 7 bases left in between. In DNA form, the CDR3 reads TGTGCCAGCAGCCCCAGGGTCTCCTACGAGCAGTACTTC. Translated, it gives CASSPRVSYEQYF.

As for this clone: Being one base from a much bigger clone, this may be a read error. The same CDR3 arises from other DNA sequences in this sample as well. V gene TRBV28 combines with J gene TRBJ1-1, with D tentatively TRBD1 (5 bases). CDR1 is MDHEN and CDR2 is SYDVKM in the germline V gene. Trimming removed 2 bases at V and 1 base at J, with 5 bases between. The CDR3 consists of 13 residues. Here the CDR3 reads CASSLQGNTEAFF. The CDR3 region has the DNA TGTGCCAGCAGTTTACAGGGGAACACTGAAGCTTTCTTT.

The chain is built from TRBV3-1 (or the pseudogene TRBV3-2) and TRBJ2-2; D is unresolved. This CDR3 comprises 15 residues. The V gene's germline CDR1 is LGHDT and CDR2 YNNKEL (reference sequence). Trimming removed 0 bases at V and 5 bases at J, with 10 bases between. CDR3 DNA sequence: TGTGCCAGCAGCCAAGAAGGAGTCGGGACCGGGGAGCTGTTTTTT. This sequence encodes CASSQEGVGTGELFF.

Points on this clone: The junction differs from germline at one of its ends, possibly a read error. The chain couples TRBV18 to TRBJ1-1; D unclear. In germline, CDR1 is KGHSH, CDR2 LQKENI. The CDR3 loop spans 11 amino acids. The DNA for the CDR3 is TGTGCCAGCTCTCTCGACACAGAAGCTTTCTTT. Translating it yields CASSLDTEAFF.

With respect to this clone: One end of the junction is discordant with germline, which a read error may explain. J is TRBJ1-3 and V is TRBV7-2, with 9 bases matching TRBD1. CDR3 length equals 13 residues. The germline gives CDR1 SGHTA, CDR2 FQGNSA. The CDR3 DNA follows: TGTGCCAGCAGCACGACAGGGGGAAGCACCATATATTTT. Translation gives CASSTTGGSTIYF.